This passage covers 26 T cell receptor beta chains from one sample sequenced in a study of cytomegalovirus exposure and HLA in healthy donors. It was with 60 Vbeta and 13 Jbeta primers that the PCR ran. Some clones are missing from TCRdb's copy, which holds only in-frame ones; the method was immunoSEQ multiplex PCR. This repertoire includes 50,000 to 70,000 clones. Sample: PBMCs. The origin of the receptors is a male donor in good health and CMV-seronegative.

The rearrangement uses TRBV7-3 and TRBJ2-3; TRBD1 agrees at 9 bases. CDR3 size: 17 residues. Trimming cost V 4 bases and J 7 bases; bases outside gene matches: 15. Germline CDR1 SGHTA, CDR2 FQGTGA. CDR3 sequence reads: CASSSTTGTGRANTQYF. The CDR3 DNA sequence: TGTGCCAGCAGCTCCACCACCGGGACAGGGAGAGCAAATACGCAGTATTTT.

V is TRBV4-2 and J is TRBJ2-7; no firm D call. The CDR3 consists of 14 residues. V dropped 0 bases and J dropped 4 bases, with 10 bases sitting between them. Germline V gives CDR1 LGHNA, CDR2 YNFKEQ. DNA for the CDR3: TGTGCCAGCAGCCAAGAGACTCGCGATTACGAGCAGTACTTC. This codes for CASSQETRDYEQYF.

As for this clone: Other DNA sequences in this sample translate to the same CDR3. V usage is TRBV9 and J usage is TRBJ2-3; perhaps TRBD1 as D (5 bases). Germline V gives CDR1 SGDLS, CDR2 YYNGEE. V was pared by 0 bases and J by 2 bases, with 10 bases between. CDR3 size: 15 residues. CDR3 sequence reads: CASSVGGRDTDTQYF. In nucleotides, the CDR3 is TGTGCCAGCAGCGTAGGGGGCAGGGACACAGATACGCAGTATTTT.

This sequence joins TRBV6-6 and TRBJ2-7, with TRBD2 as a possible D gene (5 bases). CDR3 length: 13 residues. Germline V CDR1 and CDR2: MNHNY, SVGAGI (reference sequence). V lost 2 bases and J 5 bases, leaving 10 bases between the germline ends. The CDR3: CASSYEGGDEQYF. CDR3 bases: TGTGCCAGCAGTTACGAAGGAGGCGACGAGCAGTACTTC.

The V and J genes are TRBV19 and TRBJ1-1, with D hard to call. CDR3 length: 16 amino acids. V was shortened by 6 bases and J by 7 bases, with 24 bases between the two germline ends. From germline, CDR1 is LNHDA and CDR2 SQIVND (reference sequence). CDR3 in DNA: TGTGCCAGTAGGGGGTTTTGGTCCAGGAGGTCGGGTGAAGCTTTCTTT. Translation: CASRGFWSRRSGEAFF.

The chain carries TRBV14 and TRBJ2-1, with 8 nucleotides matching TRBD1. This CDR3 is 16 amino acids long. Looked up from germline, CDR1 is SGHDN and CDR2 is FVKESK. The ends lost 2 bases at V and 9 bases at J; junction bases unmatched: 12. CDR3 in amino acids: CASSQLRQGATVEQFF. CDR3 nucleotide sequence: TGTGCCAGCAGCCAACTCCGTCAGGGGGCGACGGTTGAGCAGTTCTTC.

V is TRBV5-4 and J is TRBJ1-2; TRBD1 is a possible D gene (5 bases). In germline, CDR1 is SGHNT, CDR2 YYREEE (reference sequence). The CDR3 has 16 amino acids. V lost 3 bases to trimming and J lost 4 bases, with 19 bases between them. CDR3 coding DNA: TGTGCCAGCAGCTACCCTGGGGACTCGGTCGGCTATGGCTACACCTTC. Translated: CASSYPGDSVGYGYTF.

The rearrangement links TRBV7-3 to TRBJ2-7, with 7 bases aligning to TRBD2. CDR1 is SGHTA and CDR2 is FQGTGA in the germline V gene. V gave up 4 bases and J gave up 6 bases; unmatched junction bases: 6. The CDR3 runs to 13 residues. For the CDR3, the DNA is TGTGCCAGCAGCTCGAACCCGGGGGGCGAGCAGTACTTC. This gives the protein CASSSNPGGEQYF.

The chain couples TRBV27 to TRBJ2-1; 7 bases align to TRBD1. V shed 6 bases, J shed 2 bases, and the junction held 7 bases outside the gene matches. Germline loops: CDR1 MNHEY, CDR2 SMNVEV (reference sequence). The CDR3 covers 15 residues. The CDR3 bases are TGTGCCAGCAGGACCCAGGGGGTTACCTACAATGAGCAGTTCTTC. Translated, it gives CASRTQGVTYNEQFF.

V usage is TRBV28 and J usage is TRBJ1-2, with 9 bases that match TRBD1. With V trimmed by 8 bases and J by 2 bases, 3 bases remained unmatched. The CDR3 consists of 13 residues. Per germline, CDR1 MDHEN and CDR2 SYDVKM. Here the CDR3 reads CASWDRENYGYTF. The DNA of the CDR3 is TGTGCCAGCTGGGACAGGGAGAACTATGGCTACACCTTC.

V is TRBV25-1 and J is TRBJ2-1; 8 nucleotides agree with TRBD2. The CDR3 is 16 amino acids. Germline V gene sequence: CDR1 MGHDK, CDR2 SYGVNS. The junction had 14 bases not matched to a gene; V was cut back by 3 bases and J by 10 bases. As DNA, the CDR3 is TGTGCCAGCAGTGACCCCGAAGCGGGGGCGTTCGGCGAGCAGTTCTTC. This translates into CASSDPEAGAFGEQFF.

The chain recombines TRBV5-4 with TRBJ2-5; 11 nucleotides align to TRBD2. The germline V gene encodes CDR1 SGHNT and CDR2 YYREEE (reference sequence). Unmatched junction bases numbered 4, after V lost 4 bases and J lost 5 bases. The CDR3 extends over 14 amino acids. CDR3 sequence: CASSQLAGEETQYF. DNA of the CDR3: TGTGCCAGCAGCCAACTAGCGGGGGAGGAGACCCAGTACTTC. Complete variable domain (other parts from reference TRBV5-4 and TRBJ2-5): ETGVTQSPTHLIKTRGQQVTLRCSSQSGHNTVSWYQQALGQGPQFIFQYYREEENGRGNFPPRFSGLQFPNYSSELNVNALELDDSALYLCASSQLAGEETQYFGPGTRLLVL.

The chain has TRBV5-5 and TRBJ2-5; 12 bases align to TRBD1. Germline CDR1 reads SGHKS; CDR2 reads YYEKEE (reference sequence). Germline trimming cut 3 bases from V and 5 bases from J; bases unmatched to any gene: 8. The CDR3 has 16 residues. CDR3: CASSSRDRGRMETQYF. As DNA, the CDR3 is TGTGCCAGCAGCTCGCGGGACAGGGGGCGGATGGAGACCCAGTACTTC.

The rearrangement joins TRBV11-2 to TRBJ2-7; no definite D call. The CDR3 extends over 15 amino acids. Germline V gene sequence: CDR1 SGHAT, CDR2 FQNNGV. Between the trimmed V and J ends, which lost 6 bases and 2 bases, there was a span of 17 bases. The DNA of the CDR3 is TGTGCCAGCAGTAAAGACGTCTTAAGCGCCTACGAGCAGTACTTC. Residues: CASSKDVLSAYEQYF.

The chain links TRBV7-2 to TRBJ2-1; weak D call: TRBD1 (5 bases). Germline CDR1 SGHTA, CDR2 FQGNSA. CDR3 length: 15 amino acids. V was clipped by 0 bases and J by 6 bases, with 12 bases between them. CDR3 sequence: CASSLAGSGSNEQFF. CDR3 bases: TGTGCCAGCAGCTTAGCGGGGTCAGGGTCCAATGAGCAGTTCTTC.

The chain combines TRBV2 with TRBJ1-1, with a possible D match to TRBD1 (6 bases). With 6 bases removed from V and 5 bases from J, the gap between germline ends came to 10 bases. The CDR3 runs to 12 residues. Per the germline V gene, CDR1 is SNHLY and CDR2 is FYNNEI. The CDR3 is CASSQQGTEAFF. Written as DNA, the CDR3 is TGTGCCAGCAGCCAACAGGGTACTGAAGCTTTCTTT.

This chain connects TRBV28 to TRBJ2-2; TRBD1 matches 10 bases. V lost 3 bases, J lost 5 bases, and 6 bases stayed unmatched. This CDR3 spans 16 amino acids. In germline, CDR1 is MDHEN, CDR2 SYDVKM. DNA for the CDR3: TGTGCCAGCAGTTTTTGGGGACAGGGGTTAACCGGGGAGCTGTTTTTT. Translated: CASSFWGQGLTGELFF.

The chain couples TRBV5-1 to TRBJ2-7; 9 nucleotides match TRBD1. CDR1 and CDR2 from the germline V gene are SGHRS and YFSETQ. J gave up 5 bases and V 3 bases, and 9 bases lay outside the gene matches. There are 15 residues in the CDR3. The CDR3 nucleotides read TGCGCCAGCAGCTCCACCGGGACAGGGCACCACGAGCAGTACTTC. As protein: CASSSTGTGHHEQYF.

The chain recombines TRBV6-1 with TRBJ1-3, with no clear D. Germline V gene sequence: CDR1 MNHNS, CDR2 SASEGT. Trimming stripped 0 bases from V and 3 bases from J, with 9 bases between. The CDR3 has 15 amino acids. CDR3 residues: CASSEANWSGNTIYF. The CDR3 coding sequence is TGTGCCAGCAGTGAAGCGAACTGGAGTGGAAACACCATATATTTT.

The chain combines TRBV28 with TRBJ1-5; D gene uncertain. The CDR3 sequence is 14 residues long. Looked up from germline, CDR1 is MDHEN and CDR2 is SYDVKM. V was pared by 2 bases and J by 8 bases, with 13 bases between. Written as DNA, the CDR3 is TGTGCCAGCAGTTTAACGGGTCAAGCCAAGCCCCAGCATTTT. It specifies CASSLTGQAKPQHF.

V and J are TRBV5-3 and TRBJ2-3; tentatively, D is TRBD2 (6 bases). TRBV5-3 is classed as an ORF, of uncertain function. This CDR3 is 15 amino acids long. Trimming took off 4 bases at V and 5 bases at J, with 17 bases between the two ends. The CDR3 bases are TGTGCCAGAAGCCTGGCGGGAAGCGGAAAAGATACGCAGTATTTT. Amino acid sequence: CARSLAGSGKDTQYF.

This chain links TRBV28 with TRBJ1-1, with 8 bases matching TRBD1. V lost 6 bases to trimming and J lost 7 bases; unmatched junction nucleotides: 7. Germline V gene data show CDR1 as MDHEN and CDR2 as SYDVKM. The CDR3 length is 13 residues. CDR3 loop: CASSPTDRGEAFF. CDR3 bases: TGTGCCAGCAGCCCTACTGACAGGGGTGAAGCTTTCTTT.

V usage is TRBV11-2 and J usage is TRBJ2-3; tentatively, D is TRBD1 (5 bases). The CDR3 contains 17 residues. Between the trimmed V and J ends, which lost 5 bases and 2 bases, there was a span of 20 bases. Germline V lookup: CDR1 SGHAT, CDR2 FQNNGV. CDR3 coding DNA: TGTGCCAGCAGCCCGCAACGGGTGGGGCCCGACACAGATACGCAGTATTTT. Its protein product is CASSPQRVGPDTDTQYF.

V gene TRBV5-5 combines with J gene TRBJ2-7, with 8 positions matching TRBD1. Trimming removed 3 bases from V and 0 bases from J; junction bases left unmatched: 8. CDR3 length: 16 residues. Germline CDR1 and CDR2: SGHKS and YYEKEE (reference sequence). The DNA of the CDR3 is TGTGCCAGCAGCTATACGACAGGGGCCGACTCCTACGAGCAGTACTTC. This gives the protein CASSYTTGADSYEQYF. Complete variable domain (other parts from reference TRBV5-5 and TRBJ2-7): DAGVTQSPTHLIKTRGQQVTLRCSPISGHKSVSWYQQVLGQGPQFIFQYYEKEERGRGNFPDRFSARQFPNYSSELNVNALLLGDSALYLCASSYTTGADSYEQYFGPGTRLTVT.

The chain joins TRBV30 to TRBJ1-5; no clear D. The V end was cut by 0 bases, the J end by 0 bases, with 6 bases between. This CDR3 region has 14 residues. Looked up from germline, CDR1 is GTSNPN and CDR2 is SVGIG (reference sequence). In nucleotides, the CDR3 is TGTGCCTGGAGTGTAACTGATAGCAATCAGCCCCAGCATTTT. This gives the protein CAWSVTDSNQPQHF.

The V call is TRBV7-3, the J call TRBJ1-1; tentatively, D is TRBD1 (6 bases). This CDR3 spans 13 amino acids. CDR1 and CDR2 from the germline V gene are SGHTA and FQGTGA. The V end was cut by 0 bases, the J end by 9 bases, with 11 bases between. The CDR3 loop is CASSLTGTGQAFF. The CDR3, as DNA: TGTGCCAGCAGCTTAACAGGTACAGGGCAAGCTTTCTTT.